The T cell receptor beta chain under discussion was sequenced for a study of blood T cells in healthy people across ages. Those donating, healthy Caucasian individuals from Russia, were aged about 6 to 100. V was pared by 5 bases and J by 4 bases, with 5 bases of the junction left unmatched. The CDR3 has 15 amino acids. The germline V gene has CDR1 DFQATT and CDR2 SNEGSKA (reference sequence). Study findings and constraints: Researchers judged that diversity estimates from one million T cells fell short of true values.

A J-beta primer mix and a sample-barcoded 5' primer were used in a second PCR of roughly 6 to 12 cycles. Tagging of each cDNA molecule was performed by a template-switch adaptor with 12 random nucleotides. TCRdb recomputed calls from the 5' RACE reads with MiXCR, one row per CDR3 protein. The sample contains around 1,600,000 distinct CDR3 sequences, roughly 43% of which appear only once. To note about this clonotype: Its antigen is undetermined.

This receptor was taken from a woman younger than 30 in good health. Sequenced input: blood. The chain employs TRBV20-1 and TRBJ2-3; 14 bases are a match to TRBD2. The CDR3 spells CSAGWGLAGADTQYF. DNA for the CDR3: TGCAGTGCTGGTTGGGGACTAGCGGGAGCAGATACGCAGTATTTT.